Shown below are 10 T cell receptor beta chains from a single sample sequenced in a study of cytomegalovirus exposure and HLA in healthy donors. In the PCR, 60 Vbeta and 13 Jbeta primers were used. TCRdb's copy holds only in-frame clones and misses some; the assay was immunoSEQ multiplex PCR. The sample has 50,000 or so clones. Specimen: PBMCs. The receptors come from a woman in her sixties in good health and CMV-seropositive.

As for this clone: At one boundary the junction diverges from the germline segment, which might be a read error. V usage is TRBV7-7 and J usage is TRBJ2-5, with D tentatively TRBD1 (6 bases). The CDR3 loop spans 14 amino acids. CDR1 SSHAT and CDR2 FNYEAQ come from the germline V gene (reference sequence). The CDR3 coding sequence is TGTGCTAGCAGTCGGGACATCGGACAAGAGACCCAGTACTTC. This sequence encodes CASSRDIGQETQYF.

Here the CDR3 reads CASSQARGNTIYF. As DNA, the CDR3 is TGCGCCAGCAGCCAGGCTCGTGGAAACACCATATATTTT. The genes are TRBV4-1 and TRBJ1-3, with no clear D. Trimming left V 3 bases short and J 3 bases short, with 6 bases between. Germline V gives CDR1 MGHRA, CDR2 YSYEKL. The CDR3 is 13 residues long.

V and J are TRBV25-1 and TRBJ1-1; 8 nucleotides agree with TRBD1. CDR1 is MGHDK, CDR2 SYGVNS, per germline. The CDR3 consists of 13 residues. V was clipped by 8 bases and J by 5 bases; unmatched bases: 7. This chain's CDR3 is CASSRTGITEAFF. The DNA of the CDR3 is TGTGCCAGCTCGAGGACAGGGATTACTGAAGCTTTCTTT. Full variable domain (remainder filled in from reference TRBV25-1 and TRBJ1-1): EADIYQTPRYLVIGTGKKITLECSQTMGHDKMYWYQQDPGMELHLIHYSYGVNSTEKGDLSSESTVSRIRTEHFPLTLESARPSHTSQYLCASSRTGITEAFFGQGTRLTVV.

V is TRBV7-2 and J is TRBJ2-5, with 8 nucleotides matching TRBD2. With 3 bases clipped from V and 4 bases from J, the junction kept 10 bases outside the gene matches. The length of the CDR3 is 16 residues. Germline V gene sequence: CDR1 SGHTA, CDR2 FQGNSA. CDR3 region: CASSFPWGLVRETQYF. CDR3 DNA: TGTGCCAGCAGCTTTCCGTGGGGACTAGTGCGAGAGACCCAGTACTTC. Complete variable domain (other parts from reference TRBV7-2 and TRBJ2-5): GAGVSQSPSNKVTEKGKDVELRCDPISGHTALYWYRQSLGQGLEFLIYFQGNSAPDKSGLPSDRFSAERTGGSVSTLTIQRTQQEDSAVYLCASSFPWGLVRETQYFGPGTRLLVL.

The chain couples TRBV28 to TRBJ2-7, with D possibly being TRBD1 (7 bases). CDR3 length: 13 amino acids. Germline V gene sequence: CDR1 MDHEN, CDR2 SYDVKM. V was trimmed by 8 bases and J by 6 bases, leaving 17 bases between them. In DNA form, the CDR3 reads TGTGCCAGCGGAGGGGGCTCAGCGGGCGAGCAGTACTTC. As protein: CASGGGSAGEQYF. The full variable domain, in which reference TRBV28 and TRBJ2-7 provide the parts outside the CDR3, is DVKVTQSSRYLVKRTGEKVFLECVQDMDHENMFWYRQDPGLGLRLIYFSYDVKMKEKGDIPEGYSVSREKKERFSLILESASTNQTSMYLCASGGGSAGEQYFGPGTRLTVT.

The genes are TRBV6-5 and TRBJ2-1; a weak D match, TRBD2 (8 bases). The CDR3 loop spans 13 amino acids. Germline V gene lookup returns CDR1 MNHEY and CDR2 SVGAGI. The V gene lost 10 bases and the J gene lost 5 bases, with 15 bases spanning the gap. The CDR3 sequence is CATGRGQDNEQFF. The CDR3 nucleotides are TGTGCCACCGGGAGGGGGCAAGACAATGAGCAGTTCTTC.

The V gene is TRBV29-1, the J gene TRBJ1-2; 8 bases are shared with TRBD1. V gave up 5 bases and J gave up 7 bases; unmatched junction bases: 12. The germline CDR1 and CDR2 sequences are SQVTM and ANQGSEA. CDR3 length equals 14 residues. CDR3 protein: CSVSAGAGGGGYTF. Written as DNA, the CDR3 is TGCAGCGTTTCAGCAGGCGCAGGGGGCGGTGGCTACACCTTC.

The gene calls are TRBV7-9 and TRBJ2-1; 9 bases agree with TRBD1. From germline, CDR1 is SEHNR and CDR2 FQNEAQ (reference sequence). With 0 bases clipped from V and 6 bases from J, the junction kept 6 bases outside the gene matches. This CDR3 is 16 amino acids long. The DNA for the CDR3 is TGTGCCAGCAGCTTAGCTCGGACAGGGGATCGCAATGAGCAGTTCTTC. Translated: CASSLARTGDRNEQFF.

Comments on this clone: The sample carries other DNA sequences with the same CDR3. The rearrangement links TRBV6-5 to TRBJ1-2; possibly TRBD1 for D (5 bases). CDR1 is MNHEY, CDR2 SVGAGI, per germline. The V end lost 8 bases, the J end lost 0 bases, and 13 bases lay between the germline ends. The CDR3 consists of 14 residues. CDR3: CASATAGTNYGYTF. The CDR3 bases are TGTGCCAGCGCAACAGCAGGGACTAACTATGGCTACACCTTC.

The chain joins TRBV13 to TRBJ1-4; TRBD1 might be the D (6 bases). The V gene's germline CDR1 is PRHDT and CDR2 FYEKMQ (reference sequence). The CDR3 has 14 residues. Trimming left V 1 base short and J 7 bases short, with 10 bases between. CDR3 in DNA: TGTGCCAGCAGCTTAGACAGGGCCGTTGAAAAACTGTTTTTT. Translation: CASSLDRAVEKLFF.